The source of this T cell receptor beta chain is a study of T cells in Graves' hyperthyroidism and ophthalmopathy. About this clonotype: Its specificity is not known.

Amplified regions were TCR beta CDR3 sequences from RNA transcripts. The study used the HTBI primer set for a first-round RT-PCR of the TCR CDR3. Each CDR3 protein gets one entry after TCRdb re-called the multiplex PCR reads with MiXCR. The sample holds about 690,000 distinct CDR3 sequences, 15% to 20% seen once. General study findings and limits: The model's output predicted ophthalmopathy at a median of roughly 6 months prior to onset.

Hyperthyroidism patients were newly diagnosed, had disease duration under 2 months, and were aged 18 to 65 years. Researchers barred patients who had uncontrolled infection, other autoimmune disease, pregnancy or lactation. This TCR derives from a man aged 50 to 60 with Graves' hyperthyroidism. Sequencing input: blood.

DNA of the CDR3: TGTGCCAGCAGCTTAGCCTCAAGCGGGATGCGGCTATACGAGCAGTACTTC. This sequence encodes CASSLASSGMRLYEQYF. The chain couples TRBV27 to TRBJ2-7; 7 nucleotides line up with TRBD2. V lost 6 bases, J lost 4 bases, and 18 bases stayed unmatched. The CDR3 is made up of 17 amino acids. CDR1 and CDR2 (germline): MNHEY, SMNVEV (reference sequence).